This paragraph covers one TCR beta chain sequence. Clones were sequenced by immunoSEQ multiplex PCR, and TCRdb holds only the in-frame ones, with some missing. Of some 110,000 clones listed, roughly 80% are singletons. The entry originates in a study of blood T cell repertoires in COVID-19. Deletions cut 0 bases from V and 2 bases from J, with 11 bases between. CDR1 LGHDT and CDR2 YNNKEL come from the germline V gene (reference sequence). The CDR3 runs to 16 residues. Sequencing input: peripheral blood. The TCR was taken from a man aged 80 or over with COVID-19, enrolled during active disease. V usage is TRBV3-1 (or the pseudogene TRBV3-2) and J usage is TRBJ1-3; TRBD1 is a possible D gene (5 bases). CDR3 coding DNA: TGTGCCAGCAGCCAAGAATCACAGGCGCCTGGAAACACCATATATTTT. Translating gives CASSQESQAPGNTIYF.